The 28 T cell receptor beta chains in this list originate from one sample, sequenced in a study of cytomegalovirus exposure and HLA in healthy donors. The PCR made use of 60 Vbeta and 13 Jbeta primers. Using immunoSEQ multiplex PCR, the repertoire was profiled, and TCRdb retains in-frame clones only, with some absent. This table holds hundreds of thousands of clones, about 74% found once. The specimen was PBMCs. These receptors originate from a man in his forties in good health and CMV-seronegative.

The table lists this clone with a few counts. The J gene is TRBJ2-3, the V gene TRBV29-1; D remains ambiguous. The CDR3 is 13 residues long. Germline V gene lookup returns CDR1 SQVTM and CDR2 ANQGSEA. The ends were cut back, 3 bases at V and 2 bases at J, with 9 bases in the middle. CDR3 amino acids: CSVDFGTTDTQYF. The CDR3 DNA sequence: TGCAGCGTTGATTTTGGCACCACAGATACGCAGTATTTT.

This chain links TRBV5-1 with TRBJ2-7, with 8 bases lining up with TRBD2. The trim removed 0 bases at V and 9 bases at J, leaving 14 bases unmatched. CDR1 is SGHRS and CDR2 is YFSETQ in the germline V gene. The CDR3 consists of 16 residues. The CDR3 loop reads CASSLGASGSYAGQYF. DNA for the CDR3: TGCGCCAGCAGCTTGGGAGCTAGCGGGTCCTACGCCGGGCAGTACTTC.

This clone was counted only a few times. J is TRBJ1-1 and V is TRBV28; the D is unclear. Trimming stripped 2 bases from V and 1 base from J, with 8 bases between. Per the germline V gene, CDR1 is MDHEN and CDR2 is SYDVKM. The CDR3 runs 14 residues. CDR3 loop: CASSLQPGNTEAFF. CDR3 sequence (DNA): TGTGCCAGCAGTTTACAACCGGGGAACACTGAAGCTTTCTTT.

V is TRBV7-2 and J is TRBJ1-2; D gene uncertain. This CDR3 comprises 14 residues. V was trimmed by 1 base and J by 2 bases, leaving 8 bases between them. Per the germline V gene, CDR1 is SGHTA and CDR2 is FQGNSA. In nucleotides, the CDR3 is TGTGCCAGCAGCTTAGTGATACAAAACTATGGCTACACCTTC. The encoded protein is CASSLVIQNYGYTF.

This clone showed up just a few times. The genes are TRBV2 and TRBJ2-3, with a possible D match to TRBD2 (6 bases). CDR3 length equals 13 residues. Trimming pared 3 bases from V and 11 bases from J, leaving 15 bases between. The V gene's germline CDR1 is SNHLY and CDR2 FYNNEI. The CDR3, as DNA: TGTGCCAGCAGTGATACGGGGGTTGGGATGCAGTATTTT. The encoded protein is CASSDTGVGMQYF.

The gene calls are TRBV4-1 and TRBJ2-1; 8 bases are shared with TRBD2. This CDR3 contains 14 residues. Germline V gene lookup returns CDR1 MGHRA and CDR2 YSYEKL. V dropped 4 bases and J dropped 5; count of bases not matched to a gene: 4. Here the CDR3 DNA reads TGCGCCAGCAGCCGTACTAGCGGCAACAATGAGCAGTTCTTC. Its protein is CASSRTSGNNEQFF.

The rearrangement joins TRBV9 to TRBJ2-5, with a tentative D call TRBD2 (6 bases). This CDR3 has 16 amino acids. Per the germline V gene, CDR1 is SGDLS and CDR2 is YYNGEE. V lost 0 bases, J lost 5 bases, and 17 bases lay in between. CDR3 protein: CASSVGRATEGETQYF. The CDR3 DNA sequence: TGTGCCAGCAGCGTAGGGAGGGCCACGGAGGGGGAGACCCAGTACTTC.

This clone is a singleton in its sample. The V gene is TRBV2, the J gene TRBJ2-5, with D possibly being TRBD2 (5 bases). The CDR3 consists of 14 residues. The V end lost 3 bases, the J end lost 3 bases, and 11 bases lay between the germline ends. The germline V gene has CDR1 SNHLY and CDR2 FYNNEI. This CDR3 reads CASSEVGEEETQYF. The DNA for the CDR3 is TGTGCCAGCAGTGAGGTGGGAGAAGAAGAGACCCAGTACTTC.

This clone came up once. The CDR3 nucleotides read TGTGCCAGTAGATCCCCCGGGACAGGGGCGGGTAGCACTGAAGCTTTCTTT. This translates into CASRSPGTGAGSTEAFF. V usage is TRBV19 and J usage is TRBJ1-1; 10 bases line up with TRBD1. Per the germline V gene, CDR1 is LNHDA and CDR2 is SQIVND (reference sequence). CDR3 length: 17 residues. Unmatched junction bases numbered 14, after V lost 6 bases and J lost 4 bases.

CDR3 loop: CASSQKGADTQYF. CDR3 bases: TGTGCCAGCAGTCAGAAGGGGGCAGATACGCAGTATTTT. The chain links TRBV27 to TRBJ2-3; D is perhaps TRBD1 (6 bases). Germline CDR1 reads MNHEY; CDR2 reads SMNVEV (reference sequence). V was pared by 5 bases and J by 4 bases, with 10 bases between. CDR3 length equals 13 residues.

The sample holds a few counts of this clone. The V and J genes are TRBV7-2 and TRBJ2-5, with 7 bases matching TRBD1. The V gene end was trimmed by 6 bases and the J gene end by 5 bases; junction bases not matched to a gene: 15. CDR1 SGHTA and CDR2 FQGNSA come from the germline V gene. The CDR3 loop spans 16 amino acids. CDR3 DNA: TGTGCCAGCAGTCGTTCTGCCAGACAGGGATTGGAGACCCAGTACTTC. It specifies CASSRSARQGLETQYF.

A single count supports this clone. The rearrangement links TRBV28 to TRBJ2-7; 10 positions match TRBD2. CDR3 length equals 13 residues. The ends lost 11 bases at V and 1 base at J; junction bases unmatched: 5. From germline, CDR1 is MDHEN and CDR2 SYDVKM. CDR3 sequence: CAALSGRSYEQYF. The CDR3 DNA follows: TGTGCCGCCCTTAGCGGGAGGTCCTACGAGCAGTACTTC.

The chain links TRBV7-8 to TRBJ2-1, with D unclear. The CDR3 length is 16 residues. Germline V CDR1 and CDR2: SGHVS, FQNEAQ. V was shortened by 5 bases and J by 0 bases, with 14 bases between the two germline ends. DNA of the CDR3: TGTGCCAGCAGCCGGAGAAGCGTGAGCTCCTACAATGAGCAGTTCTTC. Residues: CASSRRSVSSYNEQFF.

This clone turned up a few times. The chain recombines TRBV11-3 with TRBJ2-1; TRBD2 aligns across 7 bases. CDR1 is SGHNT and CDR2 is YENEEA in the germline V gene. The CDR3 is 15 residues long. V was pared by 4 bases and J by 7 bases, with 10 bases of the junction left unmatched. The CDR3, as DNA: TGTGCCAGCAGCTCCCCCAGTGGGAGGGTGAATGAGCAGTTCTTC. Protein product: CASSSPSGRVNEQFF.

The rearrangement uses TRBV19 and TRBJ2-4; 10 nucleotides line up with TRBD2. The CDR3 loop spans 19 amino acids. Germline V CDR1 and CDR2: LNHDA, SQIVND (reference sequence). The V segment lost 3 bases and the J segment 3 bases; nucleotides outside the gene matches: 14. The chain's CDR3 is CASSILPSGSPRGKNIQYF. DNA for the CDR3: TGTGCCAGTAGTATTCTTCCTAGCGGGAGCCCCCGGGGCAAAAACATTCAGTACTTC.

This clone was seen just once. The chain links TRBV15 to TRBJ1-4, with 7 bases matching TRBD1. The CDR3 has 17 residues. The trim removed 0 bases at V and 0 bases at J, leaving 4 bases unmatched. Looked up from germline, CDR1 is LNHNV and CDR2 is YYDKDF (reference sequence). For the CDR3, the DNA is TGTGCCACCAGCAGAGAGAGGGACAGAGCAACTAATGAAAAACTGTTTTTT. This sequence encodes CATSRERDRATNEKLFF.

This clone occurred a few times. The chain has TRBV4-3 and TRBJ1-1; perhaps TRBD1 as D (5 bases). Trimming took 6 bases from V and 7 from J, leaving 27 bases between them. The CDR3 contains 17 residues. In germline, CDR1 is LGHNA, CDR2 YSLEER. Written as DNA, the CDR3 is TGCGCCAGCAGTCCCTATGCTGATGCTCCTCTAGGGGTTGAAGCTTTCTTT. Protein product: CASSPYADAPLGVEAFF.

This chain links TRBV9 with TRBJ1-2; TRBD1 agrees at 7 bases. Germline V gene sequence: CDR1 SGDLS, CDR2 YYNGEE. The CDR3 consists of 16 residues. The junction had 10 bases not matched to a gene; V was cut back by 1 base and J by 4 bases. CDR3 amino acids: CASSVKSTGRSYGYTF. CDR3 sequence (DNA): TGTGCCAGCAGCGTAAAGTCGACAGGGAGATCCTATGGCTACACCTTC.

This clone showed up just once. The rearrangement links TRBV14 to TRBJ1-4; D unclear. The V and J ends lost 4 bases and 11 bases respectively, with 14 bases between them. Germline assignment: CDR1 SGHDN and CDR2 FVKESK. The CDR3 covers 13 residues. This CDR3 reads CASSLLAGRKLFF. CDR3 nucleotide sequence: TGTGCCAGCAGCCTGCTAGCCGGGCGGAAACTGTTTTTT.

The chain combines TRBV7-6 with TRBJ2-1; TRBD2 matches at 8 bases. This CDR3 has 15 amino acids. J was trimmed by 6 bases and V by 4 bases; bases with no gene match: 8. CDR1 is SGHVS, CDR2 FNYEAQ, per germline. CDR3 DNA sequence: TGTGCCAGCAGCTGGGGCGGGGGGCTCCCCAATGAGCAGTTCTTC. Translating gives CASSWGGGLPNEQFF. Looking up the rest from reference TRBV7-6 and TRBJ2-1 gives the full variable domain: GAGVSQSPRYKVTKRGQDVALRCDPISGHVSLYWYRQALGQGPEFLTYFNYEAQQDKSGLPNDRFSAERPEGSISTLTIQRTEQRDSAMYRCASSWGGGLPNEQFFGPGTRLTVL.

This clone was picked up a small number of times. The V gene is TRBV27, the J gene TRBJ2-7; weak D call: TRBD2 (6 bases). Germline lookup yields CDR1 MNHEY and CDR2 SMNVEV (reference sequence). This CDR3 has 17 residues. V gave up 6 bases and J gave up 3 bases, with 24 bases separating them. The CDR3 region is CASRLTGTANPFYEQYF. CDR3 nucleotides: TGTGCCAGCAGGCTAACTGGGACTGCCAATCCTTTCTACGAGCAGTACTTC.

V is TRBV5-6 and J is TRBJ2-1; D is perhaps TRBD2 (5 bases). The CDR3 runs 16 residues. V was pared by 4 bases and J by 6 bases, with 20 bases between. Germline CDR1 SGHDT, CDR2 YYEEEE. The DNA for the CDR3 is TGTGCCAGCAGCGTCCGACTTTACATGGGGAGCAATGAGCAGTTCTTC. Encoded protein: CASSVRLYMGSNEQFF.

This clone was seen only once. The chain has TRBV7-3 and TRBJ2-3; D is unresolved. This CDR3 is built from 17 residues. The germline gives CDR1 SGHTA, CDR2 FQGTGA. V lost 0 bases and J lost 0, with 13 bases in between. Here the CDR3 DNA reads TGTGCCAGCAGCTTAACGGCCACCATAGCCAGCACAGATACGCAGTATTTT. Its translation is CASSLTATIASTDTQYF. Filled out from reference TRBV7-3 and TRBJ2-3, the complete variable domain reads GAGVSQTPSNKVTEKGKYVELRCDPISGHTALYWYRQSLGQGPEFLIYFQGTGAADDSGLPNDRFFAVRPEGSVSTLKIQRTERGDSAVYLCASSLTATIASTDTQYFGPGTRLTVL.

The chain uses TRBV2 and TRBJ1-5; the D gene is possibly TRBD1 (5 bases). This CDR3 has 13 residues. Looked up from germline, CDR1 is SNHLY and CDR2 is FYNNEI. The germline V and J ends were trimmed by 7 bases and 7 bases, with 14 bases remaining between them. CDR3 protein: CASMLDISQPQHF. CDR3 in DNA: TGTGCCAGCATGTTGGACATCAGCCAGCCCCAGCATTTT.

The V gene is TRBV4-1, the J gene TRBJ2-7; D not resolved. The CDR3 has 14 amino acids. CDR1 is MGHRA and CDR2 is YSYEKL in the germline V gene. The V and J ends lost 4 bases and 6 bases respectively, with 16 bases between them. In nucleotides, the CDR3 is TGCGCCAGCAGCCTGCGAGCTTTTGAGCGCGAGCAGTACTTC. This sequence encodes CASSLRAFEREQYF.

This chain joins TRBV18 and TRBJ2-7, with 8 bases lining up with TRBD1. This CDR3 spans 15 amino acids. Trimming at V came to 5 bases and at J to 3 bases, leaving 9 bases not matched to a gene. Germline CDR1 and CDR2: KGHSH and LQKENI. CDR3 coding DNA: TGTGCCAGCTCAGCGGACAGGGAACGAGGCTACGAGCAGTACTTC. Its protein product is CASSADRERGYEQYF. Drawing the rest from reference TRBV18 and TRBJ2-7, the complete variable domain is NAGVMQNPRHLVRRRGQEARLRCSPMKGHSHVYWYRQLPEEGLKFMVYLQKENIIDESGMPKERFSAEFPKEGPSILRIQQVVRGDSAAYFCASSADRERGYEQYFGPGTRLTVT.

The chain carries TRBV6-5 and TRBJ1-1, with TRBD1 matching 10 bases. The germline V gene has CDR1 MNHEY and CDR2 SVGAGI. V was clipped by 5 bases and J by 1 base; unmatched bases: 4. The CDR3 covers 15 residues. CDR3 residues: CASSVRTGGNTEAFF. CDR3 nucleotides: TGTGCCAGCAGTGTTAGGACAGGGGGGAACACTGAAGCTTTCTTT.

The chain has TRBV5-1 and TRBJ1-5; the D is unclear. The CDR3 totals 14 residues. V lost 0 bases and J lost 9, with 13 bases in between. Germline CDR1 and CDR2: SGHRS and YFSETQ. The CDR3 loop is CASSLDPATGPQHF. The CDR3 DNA reads TGCGCCAGCAGCTTGGACCCAGCGACCGGGCCCCAGCATTTT.